Sequencing of this T cell receptor (beta chain) was carried out in a study of blood T cells in healthy people across ages. General study points: Strong correlation was found linking TCR beta diversity to naive T cell percentage. One million T cells yielded diversity estimates that were considered underestimates.

Samples each yielded at least 6 micrograms of total RNA. Primed by a sample-barcoded 5' primer and a J-beta primer mix, a second PCR proceeded for about 7 to 12 cycles. With 12 random nucleotides, a template-switch adaptor tagged each individual cDNA molecule. TCRdb reprocessed the 5' RACE reads with MiXCR, giving one entry per CDR3 protein. This sample has 790,000 or so distinct CDR3 sequences; about 42% occur once, and the top ten carry less than 20%. This clonotype has only a few counts. The antigen remains unidentified. CDR3 length: 16 amino acids. V gave up 2 bases and J gave up 0 bases, with 14 bases separating them. The germline CDR1 and CDR2 sequences are SGHTA and FQGNSA.

This TCR was sampled from an elderly man in good health. V and J are TRBV7-2 and TRBJ2-7; tentative D call: TRBD2 (6 bases). Input material: blood. DNA for the CDR3: TGTGCCAGCAGCTTAAACGGCGGGGCGAGCTCCTACGAGCAGTACTTC. Amino acids: CASSLNGGASSYEQYF.